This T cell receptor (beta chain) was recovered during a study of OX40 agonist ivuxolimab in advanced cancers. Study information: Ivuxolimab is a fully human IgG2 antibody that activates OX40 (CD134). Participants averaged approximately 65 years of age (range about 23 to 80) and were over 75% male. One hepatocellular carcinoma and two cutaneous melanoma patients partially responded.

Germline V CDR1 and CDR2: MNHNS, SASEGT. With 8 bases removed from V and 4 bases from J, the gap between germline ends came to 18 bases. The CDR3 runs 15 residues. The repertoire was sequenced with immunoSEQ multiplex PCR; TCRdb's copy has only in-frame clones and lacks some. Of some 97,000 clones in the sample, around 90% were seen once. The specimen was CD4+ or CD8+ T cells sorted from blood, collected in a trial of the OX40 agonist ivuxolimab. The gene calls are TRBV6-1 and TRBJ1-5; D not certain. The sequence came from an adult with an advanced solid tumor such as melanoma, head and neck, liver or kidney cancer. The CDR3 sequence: CASGSLPVANQPQHF. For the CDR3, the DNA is TGTGCCAGCGGAAGTCTTCCCGTCGCTAATCAGCCCCAGCATTTT.